This TCR beta chain was sequenced in a study of T cells in pancreatic ductal adenocarcinoma. Regarding the study as a whole: Tumor-versus-blood clonality comparisons may be biased toward lower tumor diversity. Blood had more productive templates and around 8.5-fold more unique clonotypes than tumor.

TCRdb's copy holds only in-frame clones and misses some; the assay was immunoSEQ multiplex PCR. The sample lists over 8,500 clones, 67% seen once, with around 25% in the top ten. Germline lookup yields CDR1 MGHRA and CDR2 YSYEKL. This CDR3 is 15 amino acids long. Trimming removed 3 bases from V and 5 bases from J; junction bases left unmatched: 6. Surgery without prior neoadjuvant therapy was the treatment of the selected pancreatic ductal adenocarcinoma patients. This clone was seen more than once but under ten times. Antigen unknown. This clonotype was sampled from a human donor with pancreatic ductal adenocarcinoma. Sequencing was performed on pancreatic tumor tissue. The chain links TRBV4-1 to TRBJ1-5; 8 nucleotides line up with TRBD1. CDR3 in amino acids: CASSHLGQGDQPQHF. The CDR3 region has the DNA TGCGCCAGCAGCCACCTCGGACAGGGTGATCAGCCCCAGCATTTT.